These T cell receptor delta chains were read from a single sample in a study of gamma-delta chains in newborns, infants, children. TCRdb ran CATT on the reads. The sample contains about 9,200 delta-chain clones, about 23% of which appear only once. Sequenced sample: blood. The receptors were gathered from a child who was a newborn, infant or young child, either healthy, febrile or measles-vaccinated (not recorded which). CDR3s leave out the opening cysteine and the closing phenylalanine or tryptophan.

TRDV2,ACDTIPSYAGRGIRAPDKLI
TRDV2,ACDTVPSPPLLGDHTDKLI
TRDV2,ACDSVSRGDTDKLI
TRDV2,ACDTASSSSWDTRQMF
TRDV1,ALGESLTKWILGDRTDKLI
TRDV2,ACDTVGGSSQTPREGDPNVGTDKLI
TRDV2,ACDTLTGGYADTDKLI
TRDV2,ACDYVLGDTSSWDTRQMF
TRDV2,ACDTVGMGDTGDKLI
TRDV2,ACEALGDTDKLI
TRDV2,ACDGPITGGYAADKLI
TRDV2,ACGLLGDYTDKLI
TRDV2,ACVLLGAKVGTDKLI
TRDV2,ACDPLGPGGRPHGASKLI
TRDV2,ACDTLLGDTRVLREYTDKLI
TRDV2,ACDTVGYITDKLI
TRDV2,ACDTVGGLGEYTDKLI
TRDV2,ACDTLRTGGAIYTDKLI
TRAV29/DV5,AASPQPYWGTSAKLI
TRDV2,ACDLLGDHHATQLF
TRDV2,ACDPLGVSTLTAQLF
TRDV2,ACDSLRGTYTDKLI
TRDV2,ACDQLDLPRYTDKLI
TRDV2,ACDTLGDNADKLI
TRDV2,ACDTLTGGPPSSWDTRQMF
TRDV2,ACDSLPSGDGVDKLI
TRDV2,ACDTVGQPTDKLI
TRDV2,ACDVIPGGQYTDKLI
TRDV2,AGDTFLTDKLI
TRDV2,ACDTTGYTNKLI
TRDV2,ACDPVLGDTRSTDKLI
TRDV2,ACDTVSTGGQLRNKLI
TRDV2,ARDTLGESITDKLI
TRDV2,ACEDVLGYTDKLI
TRDV2,ACDPLRMMNTDKLI
TRDV2,ACDSLLGNRTGGKTDKLI
TRDV1,ALGDHQLGDKGLSPDKLI
TRDV2,ACDGPLGDRRDYTDKLI
TRDV2,ACDTLLGGKMYTDKLI
TRDV2,ACDTIRGIRSDTDKLI
TRDV2,ACDTVPGGTGGPHTDKLI
TRDV2,ACAPVLGDTRGTDKLI
TRDV2,ACDTVGLRSPLLGDTRTDKLI
TRDV2,ACDPTLYWGSKGTDKLI
TRDV1,ALGPRPSYNTFADKLI
TRDV2,ACDPVGRYPTPPDKLI
TRDV2,ACDSVDTGGYPTDKLI
TRDV2,ACDSVGPDTDKLI
TRDV2,ACDTVPYGRRLGDTVADKLI
TRDV2,ACDGIDGRRDTSYTDKLI
TRDV2,ACDSLFPTEGDMHTDKLI
TRDV2,ACDTLSRSGLGVKSPYTDKLI
TRDV2,ACDTVGGHQYTDKLI
TRDV2,ACDLLGDTQYTDKLI
TRDV2,ACDSVLGDNGRTDKLI
TRDV2,ACDKVPTGTGDSSWDTRQMF
TRDV2,ACDPLGGTGRTGGKYTDKLI